The present entry profiles one T cell receptor (beta chain) with its context. The antigen is not known. This entry comes from a study of cytomegalovirus exposure and HLA in healthy donors. Study at large: As released early, the data held roughly 85 million unique TCRs from HLA-typed donors. Around 77% of 398 genotyped donors fell in the Caucasian-associated ancestry cluster.

The CDR3 runs to 15 residues. The junction had 6 bases not matched to a gene; V was cut back by 3 bases and J by 6 bases. From germline, CDR1 is MNHNS and CDR2 SASEGT. Notes on the study in general: TCR beta sequences numbering 15,000 to 20,000 were associated with HLA alleles at 0.05 false discovery rate in a later analysis. TCR sequences were mostly rare, though some public TCRs occurred in many donors.

Researchers ran the PCR with 60 Vbeta and 13 Jbeta primers. Profiling relied on immunoSEQ multiplex PCR, and the TCRdb table lists in-frame clones only, not all of them. The repertoire consists of 110,000 or so clones, with around 82% occurring once and the leading ten covering less than 5.5%. The V and J genes are TRBV6-1 and TRBJ1-5; 9 positions match TRBD1. This TCR derives from a woman in her 30s in good health and CMV-seropositive. Sequenced sample: PBMCs. The CDR3 spells CASSDWGQGIQPQHF. The CDR3 DNA reads as TGTGCCAGCAGTGACTGGGGACAGGGAATTCAGCCCCAGCATTTT.